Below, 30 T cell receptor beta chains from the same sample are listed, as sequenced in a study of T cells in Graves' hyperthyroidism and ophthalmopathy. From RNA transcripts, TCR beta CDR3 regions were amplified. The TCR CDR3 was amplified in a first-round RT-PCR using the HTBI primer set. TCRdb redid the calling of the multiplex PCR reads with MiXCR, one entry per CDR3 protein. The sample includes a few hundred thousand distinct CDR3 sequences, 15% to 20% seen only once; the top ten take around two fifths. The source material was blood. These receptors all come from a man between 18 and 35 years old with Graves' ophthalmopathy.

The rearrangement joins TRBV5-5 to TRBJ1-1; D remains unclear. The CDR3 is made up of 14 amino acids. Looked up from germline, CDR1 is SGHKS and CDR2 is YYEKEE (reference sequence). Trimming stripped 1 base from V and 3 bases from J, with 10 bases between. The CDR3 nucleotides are TGTGCCAGCAGCTTGATATTGCGGGACACTGAAGCTTTCTTT. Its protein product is CASSLILRDTEAFF.

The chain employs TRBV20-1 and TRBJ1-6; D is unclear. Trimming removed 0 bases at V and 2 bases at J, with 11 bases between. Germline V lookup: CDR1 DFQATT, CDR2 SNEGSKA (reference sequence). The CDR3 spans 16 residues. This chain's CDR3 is CSARDQVGTYNSPLHF. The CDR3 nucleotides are TGCAGTGCTAGAGATCAGGTGGGAACCTATAATTCACCCCTCCACTTT.

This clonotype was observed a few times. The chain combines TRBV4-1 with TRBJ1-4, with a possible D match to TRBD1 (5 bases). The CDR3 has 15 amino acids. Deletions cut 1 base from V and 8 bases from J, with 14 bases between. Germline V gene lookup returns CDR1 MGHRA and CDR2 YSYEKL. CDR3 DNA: TGCGCCAGCAGCCAAGTGGGTGGGGCTGAGGAAAAACTGTTTTTT. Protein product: CASSQVGGAEEKLFF.

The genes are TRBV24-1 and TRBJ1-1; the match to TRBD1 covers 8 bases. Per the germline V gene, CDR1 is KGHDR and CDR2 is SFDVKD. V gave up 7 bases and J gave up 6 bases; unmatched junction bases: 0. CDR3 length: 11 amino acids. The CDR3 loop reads CATRQGAEAFF. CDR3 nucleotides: TGTGCCACCAGACAGGGGGCTGAAGCTTTCTTT.

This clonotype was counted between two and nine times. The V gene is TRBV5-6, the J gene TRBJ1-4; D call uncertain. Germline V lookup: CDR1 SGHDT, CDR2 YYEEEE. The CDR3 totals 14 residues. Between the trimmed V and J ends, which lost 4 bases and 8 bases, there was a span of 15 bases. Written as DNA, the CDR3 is TGTGCCAGCAGCAGGTTGGGTGTCGGCGAAAAACTGTTTTTT. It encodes CASSRLGVGEKLFF.

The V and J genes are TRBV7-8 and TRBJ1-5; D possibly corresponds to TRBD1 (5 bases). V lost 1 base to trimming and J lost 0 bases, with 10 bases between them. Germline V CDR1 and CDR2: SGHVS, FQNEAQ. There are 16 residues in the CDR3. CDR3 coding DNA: TGTGCCAGCAGCTTAGGGACAAGCTATAGCAATCAGCCCCAGCATTTT. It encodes CASSLGTSYSNQPQHF.

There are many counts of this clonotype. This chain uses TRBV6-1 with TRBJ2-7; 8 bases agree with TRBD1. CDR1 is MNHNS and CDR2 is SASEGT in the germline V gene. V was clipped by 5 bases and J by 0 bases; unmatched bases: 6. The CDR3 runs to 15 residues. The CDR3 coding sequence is TGTGCCAGCAGTTTCGGACAGGGCAGCTCCTACGAGCAGTACTTC. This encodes CASSFGQGSSYEQYF.

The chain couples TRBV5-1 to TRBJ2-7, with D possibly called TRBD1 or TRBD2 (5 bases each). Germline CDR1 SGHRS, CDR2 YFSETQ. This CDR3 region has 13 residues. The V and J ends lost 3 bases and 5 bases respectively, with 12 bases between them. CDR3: CASSSGPYDEQYF. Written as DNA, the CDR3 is TGCGCCAGCAGCTCGGGACCTTATGACGAGCAGTACTTC.

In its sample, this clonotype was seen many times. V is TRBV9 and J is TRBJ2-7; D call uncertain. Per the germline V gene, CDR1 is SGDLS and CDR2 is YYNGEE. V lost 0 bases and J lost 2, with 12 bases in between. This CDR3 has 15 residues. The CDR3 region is CASSVGERATYEQYF. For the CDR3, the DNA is TGTGCCAGCAGCGTAGGGGAACGCGCAACCTACGAGCAGTACTTC.

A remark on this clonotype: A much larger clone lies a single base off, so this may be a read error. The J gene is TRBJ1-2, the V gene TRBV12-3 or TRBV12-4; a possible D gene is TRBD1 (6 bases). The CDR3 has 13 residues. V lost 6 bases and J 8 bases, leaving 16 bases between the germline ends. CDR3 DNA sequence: TGTGCCAGCAGGTTTGGGGGGGGGGCGGGCTACACCTTC. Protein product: CASRFGGGAGYTF.

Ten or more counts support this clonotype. The CDR3 region is CASSFFASSYNEQFF. CDR3 bases: TGTGCCAGCAGTTTTTTCGCCAGCTCCTACAATGAGCAGTTCTTC. The chain uses TRBV28 and TRBJ2-1; D not resolved. In germline, CDR1 is MDHEN, CDR2 SYDVKM. Trimming left V 3 bases short and J 0 bases short, with 9 bases between. The CDR3 totals 15 residues.

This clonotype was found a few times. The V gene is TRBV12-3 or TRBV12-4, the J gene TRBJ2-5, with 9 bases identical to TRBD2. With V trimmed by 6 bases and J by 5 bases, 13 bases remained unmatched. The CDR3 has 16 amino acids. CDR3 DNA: TGTGCCAGCAGCCAAGGTTATAGCGGGGGAACGGAGACCCAGTACTTC. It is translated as CASSQGYSGGTETQYF.

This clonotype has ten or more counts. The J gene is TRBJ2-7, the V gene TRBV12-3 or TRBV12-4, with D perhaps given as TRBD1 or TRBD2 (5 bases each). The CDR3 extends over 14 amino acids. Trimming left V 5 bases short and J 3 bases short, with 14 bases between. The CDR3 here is CASSAGSGSYEQYF. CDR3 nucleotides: TGTGCCAGCAGTGCAGGGTCGGGGAGCTACGAGCAGTACTTC.

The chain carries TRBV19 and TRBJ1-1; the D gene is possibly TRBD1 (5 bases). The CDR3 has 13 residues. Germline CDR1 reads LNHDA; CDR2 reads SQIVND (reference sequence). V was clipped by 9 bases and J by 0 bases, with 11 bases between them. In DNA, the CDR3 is TGTGCCAGCCGGGGCCCCTTGAACACTGAAGCTTTCTTT. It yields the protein CASRGPLNTEAFF.

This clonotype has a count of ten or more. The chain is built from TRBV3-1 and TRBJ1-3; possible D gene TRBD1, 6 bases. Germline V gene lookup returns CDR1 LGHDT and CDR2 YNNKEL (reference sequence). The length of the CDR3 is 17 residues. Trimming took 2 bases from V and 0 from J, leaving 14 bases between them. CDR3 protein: CASSQMGQGHSGNTIYF. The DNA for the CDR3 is TGTGCCAGCAGCCAAATGGGGCAGGGGCACTCTGGAAACACCATATATTTT.

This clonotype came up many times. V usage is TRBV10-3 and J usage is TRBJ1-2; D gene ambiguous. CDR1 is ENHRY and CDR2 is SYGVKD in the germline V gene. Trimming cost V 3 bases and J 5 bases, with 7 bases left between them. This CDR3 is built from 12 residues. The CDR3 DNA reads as TGTGCCATCAGTGACGCACGATATGGCTACACCTTC. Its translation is CAISDARYGYTF.

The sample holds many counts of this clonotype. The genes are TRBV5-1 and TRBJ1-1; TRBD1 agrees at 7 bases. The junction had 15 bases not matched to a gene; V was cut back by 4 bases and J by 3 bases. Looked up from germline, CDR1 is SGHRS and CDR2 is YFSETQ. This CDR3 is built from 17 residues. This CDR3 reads CASSTPSGQGVYTEAFF. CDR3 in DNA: TGCGCCAGCAGCACACCCTCGGGGCAGGGGGTGTACACTGAAGCTTTCTTT.

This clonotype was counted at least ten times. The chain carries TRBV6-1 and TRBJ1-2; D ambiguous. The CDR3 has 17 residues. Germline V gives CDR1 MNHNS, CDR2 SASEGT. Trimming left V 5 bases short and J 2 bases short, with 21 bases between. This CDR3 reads CASSSTTPLGRNYGYTF. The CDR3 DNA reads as TGTGCCAGCAGTTCAACCACCCCCCTCGGGAGGAACTATGGCTACACCTTC.

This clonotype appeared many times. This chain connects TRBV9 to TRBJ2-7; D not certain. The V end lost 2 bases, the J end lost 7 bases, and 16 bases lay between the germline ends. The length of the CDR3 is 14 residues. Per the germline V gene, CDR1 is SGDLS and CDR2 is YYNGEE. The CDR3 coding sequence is TGTGCCAGCAGCGTTCCCCCCACCGCCGGAGAGCAGTACTTC. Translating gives CASSVPPTAGEQYF.

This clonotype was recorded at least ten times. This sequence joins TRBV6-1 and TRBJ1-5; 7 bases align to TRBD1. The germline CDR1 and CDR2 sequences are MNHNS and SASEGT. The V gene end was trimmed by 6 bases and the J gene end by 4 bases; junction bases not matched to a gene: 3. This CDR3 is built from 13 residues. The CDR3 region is CASSGTENQPQHF. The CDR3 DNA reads TGTGCCAGCAGCGGGACAGAGAATCAGCCCCAGCATTTT.

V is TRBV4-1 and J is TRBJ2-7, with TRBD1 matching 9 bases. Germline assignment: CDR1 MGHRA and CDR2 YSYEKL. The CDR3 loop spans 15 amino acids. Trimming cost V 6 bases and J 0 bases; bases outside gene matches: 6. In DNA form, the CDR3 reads TGCGCCAGCAGGCCTACAGGGGGCGGCTCCTACGAGCAGTACTTC. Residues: CASRPTGGGSYEQYF.

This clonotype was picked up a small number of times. The CDR3 DNA follows: TGTGCCAGCAGTGGAATTGGGACAGACGTTAACTATGGCTACACCTTC. Its protein product is CASSGIGTDVNYGYTF. The chain recombines TRBV6-1 with TRBJ1-2; 7 bases agree with TRBD1. This CDR3 has 16 residues. With 4 bases clipped from V and 1 base from J, the junction kept 9 bases outside the gene matches. Germline CDR1 is MNHNS and CDR2 is SASEGT.

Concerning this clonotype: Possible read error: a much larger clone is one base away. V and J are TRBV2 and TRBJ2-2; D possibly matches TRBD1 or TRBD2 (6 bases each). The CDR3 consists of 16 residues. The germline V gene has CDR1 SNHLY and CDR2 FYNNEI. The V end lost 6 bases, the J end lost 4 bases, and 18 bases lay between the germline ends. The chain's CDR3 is CASRGGGLSSTGELFF. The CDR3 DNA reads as TGTGCCAGCAGGGGTGGGGGGCTCTCGAGCACCGGGGAGCTGTTTTTT.

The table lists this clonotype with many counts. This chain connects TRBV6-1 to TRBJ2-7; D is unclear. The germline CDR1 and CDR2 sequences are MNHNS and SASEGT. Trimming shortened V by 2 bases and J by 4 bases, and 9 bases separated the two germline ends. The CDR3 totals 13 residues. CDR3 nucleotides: TGTGCCAGCAGTGAATGGCAGGAATACGAGCAGTACTTC. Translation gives CASSEWQEYEQYF.

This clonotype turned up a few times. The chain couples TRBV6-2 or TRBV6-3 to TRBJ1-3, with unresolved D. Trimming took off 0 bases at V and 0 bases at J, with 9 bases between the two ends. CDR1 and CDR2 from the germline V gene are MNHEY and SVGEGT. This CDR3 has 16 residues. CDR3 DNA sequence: TGTGCCAGCAGTTACTCGGTCACGGGCTCTGGAAACACCATATATTTT. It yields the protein CASSYSVTGSGNTIYF.

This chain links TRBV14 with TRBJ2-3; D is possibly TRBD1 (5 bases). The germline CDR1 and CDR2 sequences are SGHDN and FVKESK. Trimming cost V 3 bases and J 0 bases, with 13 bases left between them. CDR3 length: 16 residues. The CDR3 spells CASSHIRGSSTDTQYF. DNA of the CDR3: TGTGCCAGCAGCCATATTAGGGGTTCTAGCACAGATACGCAGTATTTT.

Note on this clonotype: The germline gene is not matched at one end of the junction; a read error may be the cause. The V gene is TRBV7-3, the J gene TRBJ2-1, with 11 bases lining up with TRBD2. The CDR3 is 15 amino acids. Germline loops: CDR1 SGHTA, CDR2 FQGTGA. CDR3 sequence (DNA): TGTGCCAGCAGCCTAACTAGCGGGAGCCCAAATGAGCAGTTCTTC. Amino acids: CASSLTSGSPNEQFF.

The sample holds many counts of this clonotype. The CDR3 nucleotides read TGTGCCAGCAGTCCCCAGGACATGAACACTGAAGCTTTCTTT. Translated, it gives CASSPQDMNTEAFF. J is TRBJ1-1 and V is TRBV12-3 or TRBV12-4; TRBD1 might be the D (5 bases). V shed 5 bases and J shed 0 bases, with 10 bases lying between them. The CDR3 spans 14 residues.

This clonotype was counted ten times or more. The CDR3 bases are TGTGCCAGCAGCATTATCAATGAGCAGTTCTTC. Its protein product is CASSIINEQFF. The genes are TRBV5-6 and TRBJ2-1; D gene unclear. V was clipped by 4 bases and J by 6 bases, with 5 bases between them. The length of the CDR3 is 11 residues. Germline V gives CDR1 SGHDT, CDR2 YYEEEE.

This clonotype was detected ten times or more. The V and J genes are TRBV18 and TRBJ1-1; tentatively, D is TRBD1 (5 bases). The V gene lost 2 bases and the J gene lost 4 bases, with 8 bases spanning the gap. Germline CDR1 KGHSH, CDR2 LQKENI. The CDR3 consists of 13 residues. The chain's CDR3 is CASSPEGTTEAFF. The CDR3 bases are TGTGCCAGCTCACCAGAAGGGACCACTGAAGCTTTCTTT.